The entry that follows covers one T cell receptor (beta chain) sequence. Its recognized antigen is unknown. One base away there is no much larger clone; base qualities are not given. Reading the germline V gene gives CDR1 SNHLY and CDR2 FYNNEI. V and J are trimmed by 6 bases and 5 bases, and the gene matches miss 8 bases of the junction. The CDR3 covers 15 residues, taking in both the cysteine and the phenylalanine. CDR3 DNA only is kept here, 45 bases in frame from base 1. The immunoSEQ Assay was the method used to sequence TCRbeta CDR3 regions. After extraction, genomic DNA underwent amplification by bias-controlled multiplex PCR, followed by high-throughput sequencing. Processing in the source paper ran as follows. To quantify the absolute abundance of every unique TCRbeta CDR3 region, sequences were collapsed and filtered. Usable DNA was measured by amplifying reference genes present in all nucleated cells, and TCRbeta template counts were normalized to that usable DNA to estimate T cell fraction. Repertoire TCRs were annotated as SARS-CoV-2-specific when V gene, CDR3 amino acid sequence and J gene were exactly matched to a known reactive TCR set. MIRA supplied the reference SARS-CoV-2 TCR set, which was filtered for enrichment in COVID-19-positive ImmuneCODE repertoires so that public or cross-reactive TCRs were removed. Drawing on the MIRA antigens, annotated TCRs were analysed further at the level of specific ORF or position within ORF. Breadth was defined as annotated unique rearrangements over total unique productive rearrangements; depth was the summed frequency of those rearrangements. TCR breadth was compared between groups using two-sided Wilcoxon rank-sum tests. As stored in TCRdb, this immuneACCESS dataset retains in-frame rearrangements with V and J assigned. A fraction of the clones does not appear; measured against another copy, unresolved V genes explain less than half of the discrepancy, and the remainder lacks a known reason. V and J calls and clone size are copied from that table; D and trimming were computed from the DNA. Recorded for this sample are about 480,000 clones; around nine tenths of them occurred a single time. 10% to 15% of the sample goes to the ten largest clones.

This record comes from a study of Ad26.COV2.S vaccination and SARS-CoV-2 variants listed by TCRdb under 2021. Some background on the complete study: Vaccine-arm donors were drawn from COV1001, a multicentre, randomized, double-blind, placebo-controlled phase I-IIa trial of Ad26.COV2.S in healthy adults. Investigators did not know the trial group allocation while performing experiments and assessing outcomes. Participants in the trial were split at random into five groups of five each, receiving low-dose or high-dose Ad26.COV2.S once or twice, or else placebo on both occasions. The specificity and breadth of SARS-CoV-2-reactive T cell receptors after Ad26.COV2.S vaccination were assessed by TCRbeta repertoire sequencing. Ad26.COV2.S was administered intramuscularly at a dose of 5x10^10 or 1x10^11 viral particles, either as one shot or as two shots given 56 days apart. A total of roughly 32 samples were included in the TCR-sequenced set, comprising roughly 20 Ad26.COV2.S vaccine recipients, 5 placebo recipients and 8 SARS-CoV-2 convalescent individuals. Paper-wide results and their limitations: Comparable non-spike TCR breadth was observed between vaccine and placebo recipients, consistent with only spike being contained in the vaccine. Compared with placebo recipients, Ad26.COV2.S recipients showed higher spike-specific TCR breadth (P = 0.0014). Substantial breadth of spike-specific CD8+ and CD4+ T cell responses was reported after vaccination. Comparing responses between vaccine doses or regimens was not something the study was powered to do. According to the authors, total T cell responses may have been underestimated by the TCR breadth and depth analyses.

Per the publication, the treatment or condition label means: 19 received Ad26.COV2.S at low or high dose, single or two shots; about 5 received placebo; per-sample allocation not given. For vaccine and placebo recipients, repertoires were sequenced using samples collected on day 63 after the first injection. In Cohort 1b, around 23 adults aged 18-55 years were enrolled at a single site in Boston, USA, between 29 July and 7 August 2020. Ad26.COV2.S was a replication-incompetent adenovirus type 26 vector expressing a prefusion-stabilized SARS-CoV-2 spike protein from the original Wuhan strain. The origin of this receptor is a person aged 18-60 years who received the Ad26.COV2.S COVID-19 vaccine or a placebo. The rearrangement combines TRBV2 with TRBJ2-1, with 9 bases in between that match TRBD2. The source material was peripheral blood, sampled in a trial of Ad26.COV2.S vaccine versus placebo. The sequenced DNA is TGTGCCAGCAGGGGACTAGCATCGGGGCACAATGAGCAGTTCTTC. It encodes CASRGLASGHNEQFF. The CDR3 plus the reference TRBV2 and TRBJ2-1 genes for the other parts give the full variable domain: EPEVTQTPSHQVTQMGQEVILRCVPISNHLYFYWYRQILGQKVEFLVSFYNNEISEKSEIFDDQFSVERPDGSNFTLKIRSTKLEDSAMYFCASRGLASGHNEQFFGPGTRLTVL.